This T cell receptor (beta chain) originates from a study of early T cells in non-severe SARS-CoV-2 infection. Study summary: Sequencing input comprised bulk RNA from unsorted whole blood; chain pairing was not available.

MiXCR, run by TCRdb on the 5' RACE reads, gives a single entry per CDR3 protein. Among 87,000 or so distinct CDR3 sequences listed, more than 9% were seen once. This clonotype was counted between two and nine times. V dropped 4 bases and J dropped 0 bases, with 10 bases sitting between them. Germline V gene sequence: CDR1 SNHLY, CDR2 FYNNEI. The CDR3 contains 15 residues. This clonotype was obtained from an adult who was a healthcare worker with PCR-confirmed SARS-CoV-2 infection or an uninfected control (not recorded which). Specimen: whole blood. The rearrangement uses TRBV2 and TRBJ2-1; D gene uncertain. This CDR3 is CASSVWENSYNEQFF. The CDR3 bases are TGTGCCAGCAGTGTTTGGGAAAACTCCTACAATGAGCAGTTCTTC.